The rows below give T cell receptor beta chains drawn from one sample of a study of shared clonotypes between healthy human individuals. Assay: immunoSEQ multiplex PCR; the TCRdb copy retains only in-frame clones and omits some. The table has approximately 1,500,000 clones, 95% to 99% seen once; the top ten hold roughly 0.45%. The sample taken for sequencing was naive CD4+ T cells sorted from blood. Every receptor here comes from a man aged 30-40 years in good health. Each CDR3 is given with its conserved first and last residue. D genes are given only for firm matches. For some rows the clone size is stated as once, few or many, or as a class when expanded; others skip it.

v_gene	d_gene	abundance	j_gene	CDR3aa	CDR3nt
TRBV29-1	NA	NA	TRBJ2-7	CSVEDGGWPQYF	TGCAGCGTTGAAGATGGGGGTTGGCCGCAGTACTTC
TRBV5-6	NA	NA	TRBJ2-6	CASSFRPGESGANVLTF	TGTGCCAGCAGCTTCCGCCCGGGCGAATCTGGGGCCAACGTCCTGACTTTC
TRBV29-1	NA	NA	TRBJ2-7	CSVGTRAYEQYF	TGCAGCGTAGGTACTAGGGCCTACGAGCAGTACTTC
TRBV6-1	NA	NA	TRBJ1-2	CALRSRDTNYGYTF	TGTGCCTTGCGGTCCCGGGACACTAACTATGGCTACACCTTC
TRBV9	TRBD2	NA	TRBJ2-1	CASRASGSNEQFF	TGTGCCAGTAGGGCTAGCGGGAGTAATGAGCAGTTCTTC
TRBV5-1	NA	NA	TRBJ2-3	CASSLAGMADTQYF	TGCGCCAGCAGCTTGGCGGGTATGGCAGATACGCAGTATTTT
TRBV7-8	NA	NA	TRBJ1-5	CASSLTWGSNQPQHF	TGTGCCAGCAGCTTGACTTGGGGGTCCAATCAGCCCCAGCATTTT
TRBV5-1	TRBD1	NA	TRBJ1-1	CASSPVRGRGNTEAFF	TGCGCCAGCAGCCCCGTCAGGGGGCGAGGGAACACTGAAGCTTTCTTT
TRBV5-6	TRBD2	NA	TRBJ2-5	CASSLRLAGVRYETQYF	TGTGCCAGCAGCTTGCGGCTAGCGGGAGTACGGTATGAGACCCAGTACTTC
TRBV28	NA	NA	TRBJ1-1	CASSQIQAMNTEAFF	TGTGCCAGCAGCCAAATACAAGCAATGAACACTGAAGCTTTCTTT
TRBV10-1	TRBD1	NA	TRBJ1-2	CASAAGTGPFYGYTF	TGCGCCAGCGCAGCCGGGACAGGACCTTTCTATGGCTACACCTTC
TRBV29-1	NA	NA	TRBJ2-5	CSVVGQLTFQETQYF	TGCAGCGTTGTGGGCCAGCTAACTTTTCAAGAGACCCAGTACTTC
TRBV29-1	NA	NA	TRBJ2-5	CSVVSRLVETQYF	TGCAGCGTTGTATCTAGGCTAGTGGAGACCCAGTACTTC
TRBV4-1	NA	NA	TRBJ2-7	CASSQLPSSYEQYF	TGCGCCAGCAGCCAATTACCTAGCAGCTACGAGCAGTACTTC
TRBV5-6	NA	NA	TRBJ2-7	CASSLAAGVERYEQYF	TGTGCCAGCAGCTTGGCCGCAGGGGTGGAGCGCTACGAGCAGTACTTC
TRBV5-4	NA	NA	TRBJ2-5	CASSREVAEETQYF	TGTGCCAGCAGCAGGGAGGTAGCGGAAGAGACCCAGTACTTC
TRBV11-2	TRBD2	NA	TRBJ2-1	CASSLGGSGTASLNEQFF	TGTGCCAGCAGCTTGGGGGGAAGCGGGACTGCTTCTTTAAATGAGCAGTTCTTC
TRBV7-8	NA	NA	TRBJ1-5	CASRRGGRDSNQPQHF	TGTGCCAGCAGGAGGGGAGGGAGGGATAGCAATCAGCCCCAGCATTTT
TRBV13	TRBD1	NA	TRBJ2-7	CASSPAGTGGSYEQYF	TGTGCCAGCAGCCCGGCCGGGACAGGGGGTTCCTACGAGCAGTACTTC
TRBV7-8	NA	NA	TRBJ2-1	CASSGAGGAEQFF	TGTGCCAGCTCCGGCGCCGGAGGCGCCGAGCAGTTCTTC
TRBV5-4	NA	NA	TRBJ1-5	CASSLNGRDQPQHF	TGTGCCAGCAGCTTGAACGGCAGGGATCAGCCCCAGCATTTT
TRBV21-1	NA	NA	TRBJ1-3	CASSKNATGNTIYF	TGTGCCAGCAGCAAAAACGCGACGGGAAACACCATATATTTT
TRBV6-6	TRBD1	NA	TRBJ2-1	CASSQRQGVYNEQFF	TGTGCCAGCAGTCAACGACAGGGTGTCTACAATGAGCAGTTCTTC
TRBV10-3	TRBD1	once	TRBJ1-2	CATYATGVFDGYTF	TGTGCCACCTACGCAACAGGGGTATTCGATGGCTACACCTTC
TRBV4-1	TRBD1	NA	TRBJ2-7	CASRRQGAPKDEQYF	TGCGCCAGCAGAAGACAGGGGGCACCCAAAGACGAGCAGTACTTC
TRBV7-9	NA	NA	TRBJ1-5	CASSLGDRSLGQPQHF	TGTGCCAGCAGCTTAGGAGACCGCTCTCTGGGGCAGCCCCAGCATTTT
TRBV7-2	TRBD2	NA	TRBJ2-7	CASSPTGTSEQYF	TGTGCCAGCAGCCCAACCGGGACTAGCGAGCAGTACTTC
TRBV15	NA	NA	TRBJ2-1	CATSRAVKGWDDEQFF	TGTGCCACCAGCAGAGCCGTGAAGGGCTGGGACGATGAGCAGTTCTTC
TRBV27	NA	NA	TRBJ2-6	CASSPYLSGANVLTF	TGTGCCAGCAGTCCCTACCTCTCTGGGGCCAACGTCCTGACTTTC
TRBV10-3	TRBD2	NA	TRBJ2-3	CAISESHRGASGRVTDTQYF	TGTGCCATCAGTGAGTCCCACCGAGGGGCTAGCGGGAGGGTTACAGATACGCAGTATTTT
TRBV5-1	TRBD1	NA	TRBJ1-1	CASSLDRGRTEAFF	TGCGCCAGCAGCCTTGACAGGGGGCGGACTGAAGCTTTCTTT
TRBV28	NA	NA	TRBJ2-6	CASRIGANVLTF	TGTGCCAGCAGGATTGGGGCCAACGTCCTGACTTTC
TRBV5-1	TRBD2	NA	TRBJ2-7	CASSLAAGVYYEQYF	TGCGCCAGCAGCTTGGCAGCGGGAGTGTATTACGAGCAGTACTTC
TRBV5-1	NA	NA	TRBJ2-5	CASSLGLAYQPQETQYF	TGCGCCAGCAGCTTGGGCCTAGCGTACCAACCCCAAGAGACCCAGTACTTC
TRBV6-6	NA	NA	TRBJ1-5	CASSYSAGFGQPQHF	TGTGCCAGCAGTTATTCGGCAGGGTTCGGTCAGCCCCAGCATTTT
TRBV5-1	NA	NA	TRBJ2-7	CASSLSTYEQYF	TGCGCCAGCAGCTTATCAACCTACGAGCAGTACTTC
TRBV19	NA	NA	TRBJ2-3	CASSSFWTRSTDTQYF	TGTGCCAGTAGTTCATTTTGGACCCGGAGCACAGATACGCAGTATTTT
TRBV28	TRBD2	NA	TRBJ2-7	CATNGPGLAGGPEQYF	TGTGCCACCAACGGACCGGGACTAGCGGGAGGGCCCGAGCAGTACTTC
TRBV25-1	NA	NA	TRBJ1-1	CASSDSGRGEAFF	TGTGCCAGCAGTGACTCGGGCAGGGGCGAAGCTTTCTTT
TRBV7-2	NA	NA	TRBJ1-3	CASSSDRSSGNTIYF	TGTGCCAGCAGCAGTGACAGAAGCTCTGGAAACACCATATATTTT
TRBV18	TRBD2	NA	TRBJ2-1	CASSLKAGEGEQFF	TGTGCCAGCTCACTTAAAGCGGGAGAGGGTGAGCAGTTCTTC
TRBV5-4	TRBD2	NA	TRBJ2-7	CASSLPSGRQHDEQYF	TGTGCCAGCAGCTTGCCCAGCGGGAGGCAGCATGACGAGCAGTACTTC
TRBV5-1	TRBD1	NA	TRBJ2-5	CASGPRQGVETQYF	TGCGCCAGCGGCCCGAGACAGGGTGTGGAGACCCAGTACTTC
TRBV5-6	TRBD1	NA	TRBJ2-3	CASSGTGGTDTQYF	TGTGCCAGCAGCGGGACAGGGGGGACAGATACGCAGTATTTT
TRBV5-4	TRBD2	NA	TRBJ2-1	CASSLRLAGNEQFF	TGTGCCAGCAGCTTGCGACTAGCGGGAAATGAGCAGTTCTTC
TRBV29-1	NA	NA	TRBJ2-7	CSVGQGSYEQYF	TGCAGCGTTGGTCAGGGCTCCTACGAGCAGTACTTC
TRBV10-3	TRBD1	NA	TRBJ2-7	CAISEVDRGRYEQYF	TGTGCCATCAGTGAGGTGGACAGGGGGCGTTACGAGCAGTACTTC
TRBV7-2	TRBD1	NA	TRBJ1-4	CASSAGQGGYGKLFF	TGTGCCAGCAGCGCCGGACAGGGCGGCTATGGAAAACTGTTTTTT
TRBV28	TRBD1	NA	TRBJ1-5	CASRQGGAQPQHF	TGTGCCAGCAGACAGGGGGGTGCTCAGCCCCAGCATTTT
TRBV5-4	TRBD1	NA	TRBJ2-1	CASSSWDRGNEQFF	TGTGCCAGCAGCTCCTGGGACAGGGGCAATGAGCAGTTCTTC
TRBV10-3	NA	NA	TRBJ1-1	CAISETGVPNTEAFF	TGTGCCATCAGTGAGACCGGGGTACCTAACACTGAAGCTTTCTTT
TRBV5-1	TRBD1	NA	TRBJ2-7	CASSRDSGSSYEQYF	TGCGCCAGCAGCCGGGACAGCGGAAGCTCCTACGAGCAGTACTTC